A single sample gave rise to the 4 T cell receptor beta chains below, sequenced in a study of shared clonotypes between healthy human individuals (dated by TCRdb to the early 2020s). Library preparation was by the immunoSEQ multiplex PCR assay. This is the immuneACCESS table as TCRdb keeps it, with only in-frame sequences that have V and J called. A part of the clones is gone; compared with another copy, unresolved V genes explain less than half, and the rest is unexplained. The sample profile shows millions of clones; approximately 92% of them were found once. The ten largest account for around 0.14% of the sample. Sample: naive CD4+ T cells sorted from blood. Taken with the paper, the label for cell subset or site translates to: CD45RA+ positively selected. The receptor set was obtained from a man younger than 30 in good health.

The J gene is TRBJ2-3, the V gene TRBV7-2; TRBD2 might be the D (5 bases). This CDR3 spans 14 amino acids. Germline CDR1 reads SGHTA; CDR2 reads FQGNSA. The V end lost 2 bases, the J end lost 6 bases, and 12 bases lay between the germline ends. CDR3 sequence: CASSLYAAGDTQYF. In nucleotides, the CDR3 is TGTGCCAGCAGCTTATACGCGGCGGGCGATACGCAGTATTTT.

The chain recombines TRBV2 with TRBJ2-1; perhaps TRBD1 as D (5 bases). Looked up from germline, CDR1 is SNHLY and CDR2 is FYNNEI. The CDR3 totals 13 residues. The ends were cut back, 6 bases at V and 7 bases at J, with 13 bases in the middle. The DNA for the CDR3 is TGTGCCAGCAGCGTCGTCCAGGGAAATGAGCAGTTCTTC. Protein product: CASSVVQGNEQFF.

The chain recombines TRBV6-4 with TRBJ2-3, with D perhaps matching TRBD1 or TRBD2 (6 bases each). The CDR3 consists of 15 residues. V was pared by 0 bases and J by 3 bases, with 10 bases between. In germline, CDR1 is MRHNA, CDR2 SNTAGT. In DNA, the CDR3 is TGTGCCAGCAGTGACTCCCCGGGGGCAACAGATACGCAGTATTTT. Protein product: CASSDSPGATDTQYF.

The chain has TRBV6-6 and TRBJ2-5, with 13 bases lining up with TRBD2. From germline, CDR1 is MNHNY and CDR2 SVGAGI (reference sequence). This CDR3 has 16 residues. V shed 2 bases and J 6 bases; nucleotides not matched to a gene: 6. This chain's CDR3 is CASSYPGLAGEKTQYF. In DNA, the CDR3 is TGTGCCAGCAGTTACCCTGGACTAGCGGGAGAAAAGACCCAGTACTTC.